This T cell receptor (beta chain) was found in a study of cytomegalovirus exposure and HLA in healthy donors. Method: immunoSEQ multiplex PCR; TCRdb's copy keeps in-frame clones and lacks some. This table has tens of thousands of clones, roughly nine tenths appearing once. V was clipped by 2 bases and J by 5 bases, with 13 bases between them. The germline V gene encodes CDR1 SGDLS and CDR2 YYNGEE. The CDR3 has 15 residues. This TCR was sampled from a woman in her 30s in good health and CMV-seronegative. Sequenced: PBMCs. The chain recombines TRBV9 with TRBJ1-4; possibly TRBD1 for D (5 bases). CDR3 sequence (DNA): TGTGCCAGCAGCGTCGCGACAGATAACAATGAAAAACTGTTTTTT. It encodes CASSVATDNNEKLFF.